The next 25 T cell receptor beta chains were all read from a single sample in a study of blood T cells in healthy people across ages. Together with a sample-barcoded 5' primer, a J-beta primer mix was included in a second PCR lasting about 6 to 12 cycles. TCRdb re-analysed the 5' RACE reads in MiXCR, keeping a single row per CDR3 protein. This sample carries about 1,000,000 distinct CDR3 sequences, 45% of them seen once, and the ten largest clones take approximately 17%. Sequencing was performed on blood. Receptors were obtained from an older woman in good health.

The chain couples TRBV7-2 to TRBJ1-2; a weak D match, TRBD1 (6 bases). Germline CDR1 and CDR2: SGHTA and FQGNSA. V was cut by 5 bases and J by 3 bases, with 22 bases left in between. This CDR3 is built from 17 residues. The CDR3 reads CASSPLGTQWGDYGYTF. The DNA for the CDR3 is TGTGCCAGCAGCCCCCTGGGGACACAGTGGGGTGACTATGGCTACACCTTC. Filled out from reference TRBV7-2 and TRBJ1-2, the complete variable domain reads GAGVSQSPSNKVTEKGKDVELRCDPISGHTALYWYRQSLGQGLEFLIYFQGNSAPDKSGLPSDRFSAERTGGSVSTLTIQRTQQEDSAVYLCASSPLGTQWGDYGYTFGSGTRLTVV.

This sequence joins TRBV6-2 or TRBV6-3 and TRBJ2-1, with 14 bases matching TRBD2. CDR3 length equals 16 residues. CDR1 and CDR2 from the germline V gene are MNHEY and SVGEGT. V lost 4 bases and J lost 7; bases outside the gene matches: 6. The CDR3 sequence is CASSSGLAGASNEQFF. DNA for the CDR3: TGTGCCAGCAGTTCGGGACTAGCGGGGGCCTCGAATGAGCAGTTCTTC.

The V gene is TRBV6-5, the J gene TRBJ2-7, with D possibly called TRBD1 or TRBD2 (5 bases each). The J call may be in error: the DNA end matches TRBJ2-1 better. Germline V CDR1 and CDR2: MNHEY, SVGAGI. CDR3 length: 15 amino acids. The CDR3 nucleotides are TGTGCCAGCAGTCCTCAGGGAGTTCTGTATGGTGAGCAGTTCTTC. Residues: CASSPQGVLYGEQFF.

The genes are TRBV5-5 and TRBJ1-1; 7 bases line up with TRBD1. The CDR3 runs 16 residues. The trim removed 0 bases at V and 5 bases at J, leaving 10 bases unmatched. Per the germline V gene, CDR1 is SGHKS and CDR2 is YYEKEE (reference sequence). CDR3 protein: CASSLASRQGGTEAFF. CDR3 nucleotide sequence: TGTGCCAGCAGCTTGGCCTCTCGACAGGGTGGTACTGAAGCTTTCTTT. Filled out from reference TRBV5-5 and TRBJ1-1, the complete variable domain reads DAGVTQSPTHLIKTRGQQVTLRCSPISGHKSVSWYQQVLGQGPQFIFQYYEKEERGRGNFPDRFSARQFPNYSSELNVNALLLGDSALYLCASSLASRQGGTEAFFGQGTRLTVV.

There are many counts of this clonotype. The V gene is TRBV6-5, the J gene TRBJ2-1, with D tentatively TRBD1 (6 bases). This CDR3 has 12 amino acids. Germline CDR1 is MNHEY and CDR2 is SVGAGI. V shed 5 bases and J shed 10 bases, with 12 bases lying between them. CDR3 in amino acids: CASSNRAEEQFF. The CDR3 DNA reads TGTGCCAGCAGTAACAGGGCGGAGGAGCAGTTCTTC.

In its sample, this clonotype was seen a few times. V and J are TRBV12-3 or TRBV12-4 and TRBJ2-4; D gene uncertain. There are 13 residues in the CDR3. V was trimmed by 8 bases and J by 13 bases, leaving 21 bases between them. The CDR3 coding sequence is TGTGCCAGCTTGGGAAATCTGGAAATGGAGCAGTACTTC. This codes for CASLGNLEMEQYF.

The rearrangement links TRBV5-5 to TRBJ1-1; D is uncertain. This CDR3 comprises 15 residues. V lost 4 bases and J lost 1, with 14 bases in between. Germline V gene lookup returns CDR1 SGHKS and CDR2 YYEKEE (reference sequence). DNA of the CDR3: TGTGCCAGCAGCCTGTCCCCCCTCGGGAACACTGAAGCTTTCTTT. Its translation is CASSLSPLGNTEAFF.

The chain has TRBV6-6 and TRBJ2-5; D call uncertain. The J call may be faulty, since TRBJ2-7 better matches the DNA end. CDR3 length equals 17 residues. From germline, CDR1 is MNHNY and CDR2 SVGAGI (reference sequence). CDR3 nucleotide sequence: TGTGCCAGCAGTTACCAGCACACGGTGTCCCTTTGGGACGAGCAGTACTTC. This sequence encodes CASSYQHTVSLWDEQYF.

This clonotype came up a few times. With a much larger clone just one base away, this may be a read error. The gene calls are TRBV29-1 and TRBJ2-5; tentative D call: TRBD2 (6 bases). The CDR3 extends over 13 amino acids. The ends were cut back, 8 bases at V and 5 bases at J, with 18 bases in the middle. Germline CDR1 is SQVTM and CDR2 is ANQGSEA. The DNA for the CDR3 is TGCAGCCACCCGACGGGAGCAGGGGAGACCCAGTACTTC. Its protein is CSHPTGAGETQYF.

This chain joins TRBV12-3 or TRBV12-4 and TRBJ2-3; 8 nucleotides line up with TRBD1. CDR3 length: 16 amino acids. Unmatched junction bases numbered 7, after V lost 1 base and J lost 4 bases. CDR3 sequence reads: CASSLGQGKNADTQYF. CDR3 bases: TGTGCCAGCAGTTTAGGACAGGGGAAGAACGCAGATACGCAGTATTTT.

There are a few counts of this clonotype. The chain carries TRBV5-5 and TRBJ2-1; unclear D gene. Trimming left V 4 bases short and J 4 bases short, with 15 bases between. The CDR3 extends over 15 amino acids. Looked up from germline, CDR1 is SGHKS and CDR2 is YYEKEE (reference sequence). CDR3: CASSPTPPGYNEQFF. Here the CDR3 DNA reads TGTGCCAGCAGCCCGACTCCCCCTGGGTACAATGAGCAGTTCTTC.

This clonotype was seen a handful of times. The genes are TRBV28 and TRBJ2-7; TRBD1 agrees at 7 bases. Unmatched junction bases numbered 8, after V lost 6 bases and J lost 3 bases. The CDR3 runs to 14 residues. Germline CDR1 is MDHEN and CDR2 is SYDVKM. CDR3 DNA sequence: TGTGCCAGCAGGCCTCCGGGACAGAACTACGAGCAGTACTTC. It is translated as CASRPPGQNYEQYF. Full variable domain (outside the CDR3, taken from reference TRBV28 and TRBJ2-7): DVKVTQSSRYLVKRTGEKVFLECVQDMDHENMFWYRQDPGLGLRLIYFSYDVKMKEKGDIPEGYSVSREKKERFSLILESASTNQTSMYLCASRPPGQNYEQYFGPGTRLTVT.

Here the CDR3 reads CSARGGRSSYNEQYF. Here the CDR3 DNA reads TGCAGTGCTAGGGGGGGGAGGAGCTCCTACAATGAGCAGTACTTC. V gene TRBV20-1 combines with J gene TRBJ2-1; 7 bases line up with TRBD2. The DNA end is a closer match to TRBJ2-7, so the J assignment may be wrong. The germline gives CDR1 DFQATT, CDR2 SNEGSKA (reference sequence). The CDR3 has 15 amino acids.

V gene TRBV27 combines with J gene TRBJ2-3, with no clear D. Trimming stripped 6 bases from V and 3 bases from J, with 10 bases between. Germline CDR1 MNHEY, CDR2 SMNVEV (reference sequence). This CDR3 is built from 13 residues. CDR3 nucleotides: TGTGCCAGCAGAAAAAGACGAACAGATACGCAGTATTTT. Protein sequence: CASRKRRTDTQYF.

The genes are TRBV20-1 and TRBJ2-7; 8 nucleotides align to TRBD2. Germline CDR1 is DFQATT and CDR2 is SNEGSKA (reference sequence). Losses at the gene ends were 6 bases for V and 3 bases for J; bases not matched to a gene: 13. The CDR3 extends over 15 amino acids. This CDR3 reads CSAIPLAGHLYEQYF. The DNA of the CDR3 is TGCAGTGCAATTCCGCTAGCGGGTCACCTCTACGAGCAGTACTTC.

The genes are TRBV20-1 and TRBJ2-5, with 9 bases matching TRBD2. Germline CDR1 DFQATT, CDR2 SNEGSKA (reference sequence). The CDR3 sequence is 12 residues long. V was pared by 7 bases and J by 11 bases, with 11 bases of the junction left unmatched. The CDR3 DNA follows: TGCAGTGTTGACCTAGCGGGAAGGCGGCAGTACTTC. Its translation: CSVDLAGRRQYF.

The genes are TRBV19 and TRBJ2-5; tentative D call: TRBD2 (5 bases). V lost 4 bases, J lost 7 bases, and 10 bases lay in between. Germline lookup yields CDR1 LNHDA and CDR2 SQIVND (reference sequence). CDR3 length: 12 residues. The CDR3, as DNA: TGTGCCAGTAGTACCAGAGGAGGGACCCAGTACTTC. Translation: CASSTRGGTQYF.

This chain connects TRBV29-1 to TRBJ1-1; 7 positions agree with TRBD1. Losses at the gene ends were 7 bases for V and 0 bases for J; bases not matched to a gene: 5. Germline V gives CDR1 SQVTM, CDR2 ANQGSEA. This CDR3 has 13 amino acids. In DNA form, the CDR3 reads TGCAGCGCCGGGGACAGCTTGAACACTGAAGCTTTCTTT. Encoded protein: CSAGDSLNTEAFF.

This clonotype turned up a few times. The chain is built from TRBV11-2 and TRBJ2-5; D might be TRBD2 (6 bases). Trimming left V 5 bases short and J 4 bases short, with 17 bases between. The CDR3 runs to 15 residues. The V gene's germline CDR1 is SGHAT and CDR2 FQNNGV. The CDR3 nucleotides read TGTGCCAGCAGCCCCAGTCCTGGGACTTCAGAGACCCAGTACTTC. Translating it yields CASSPSPGTSETQYF.

The chain has TRBV20-1 and TRBJ2-7, with 12 bases aligning to TRBD2. Germline CDR1 is DFQATT and CDR2 is SNEGSKA (reference sequence). The trim removed 0 bases at V and 6 bases at J, leaving 6 bases unmatched. This CDR3 comprises 15 residues. CDR3 DNA: TGCAGTGCTAGAGACCGCCGGACTAGCGGGACCGAGCAGTACTTC. Translation: CSARDRRTSGTEQYF.

This clonotype was detected a few times. The chain combines TRBV29-1 with TRBJ2-2; 8 positions agree with TRBD1. The CDR3 has 15 amino acids. From germline, CDR1 is SQVTM and CDR2 ANQGSEA. With 2 bases clipped from V and 3 bases from J, the junction kept 5 bases outside the gene matches. DNA of the CDR3: TGCAGCGTTGAAAATCAGGGGGCTTACACCGGGGAGCTGTTTTTT. Translating it yields CSVENQGAYTGELFF.

As to this clonotype: An end of the junction differs from the germline gene, which may be a read error. The chain joins TRBV20-1 to TRBJ2-1; no clear D gene. Per germline, CDR1 DFQATT and CDR2 SNEGSKA (reference sequence). This CDR3 is 12 amino acids long. CDR3 sequence (DNA): TGCAGTGCCAAAGGTAGTAACAATGAGCGGTTCTTC. It is translated as CSAKGSNNERFF.

This clonotype was detected ten times or more. The rearrangement uses TRBV13 and TRBJ2-5, with D possibly being TRBD1 (7 bases). Germline loops: CDR1 PRHDT, CDR2 FYEKMQ (reference sequence). The CDR3 runs to 15 residues. Trimming pared 4 bases from V and 4 bases from J, leaving 16 bases between. The CDR3 loop reads CASSSRRQGGETQYF. In DNA form, the CDR3 reads TGTGCCAGCAGCTCAAGAAGACAGGGAGGAGAGACCCAGTACTTC.

The gene calls are TRBV4-1 and TRBJ2-3; 9 nucleotides align to TRBD2. The V gene's germline CDR1 is MGHRA and CDR2 YSYEKL. There are 14 residues in the CDR3. Trimming took 3 bases from V and 7 from J; bases not matched to a gene: 5. The CDR3 DNA reads as TGCGCCAGCAGCCAGGGACTAGCACAGAATACGCAGTATTTT. Translated: CASSQGLAQNTQYF.

V and J are TRBV5-6 and TRBJ2-3; 9 nucleotides agree with TRBD1. The CDR3 has 16 amino acids. Germline CDR1 reads SGHDT; CDR2 reads YYEEEE. With V trimmed by 5 bases and J by 4 bases, 11 bases remained unmatched. The CDR3 loop reads CASSPGTGRFADTQYF. The CDR3 region has the DNA TGTGCCAGCAGTCCCGGGACAGGGAGGTTCGCAGATACGCAGTATTTT.